This T cell receptor (beta chain) emerged from a study of cytomegalovirus exposure and HLA in healthy donors (dated 2017 in TCRdb). For the study in its entirety: An earlier analysis of several hundred of the donors reported 276 Gb of sequence data and 95 million to 140 million unique TCR beta sequences obtained from about 180 million T cells. An early release covering approximately 600 HLA-typed donors comprised approximately 300 gigabases of sequencing data and around 85 million unique TCR sequences. Among the roughly 390 genotyped donors, roughly 80% belonged to the genetic ancestry cluster associated with self-reported Caucasian donors. The study aimed to test whether signatures of past pathogen exposure could be identified by cataloging public T cell receptors. The study profiled the T cell repertoires of 500 to 800 subjects by immunosequencing and related them to cytomegalovirus serostatus. In addition to the first cohort of 500 to 850 subjects, a separate validation cohort of 120 different subjects was used. The study combined high-throughput TCR immunosequencing, statistical association of individual TCRs with disease status, and machine learning to predict cytomegalovirus infection status. In a later analysis, previously published TCR beta repertoires from more than 500 donors were re-analyzed and high-resolution HLA genotyping was added so that TCR occurrence patterns could be studied. In the later analysis, no new phenotypic data were used to find candidate immune exposures; instead, reliance was placed on TCR beta sequences and their occurrence across donors. To decide whether each TCR beta V gene segment behaved as functional or pseudogenic, an earlier analysis of some 600 of the donors relied on high-throughput TCR beta sequencing. Alongside the repertoire data, information on donor age, sex, ethnicity and CMV serostatus was compiled. A later genetic analysis used genome-wide SNP genotypes for about three fifths of the 666 donors, treating that subset as a discovery cohort. All discovery cohort repertoires had been generated using a single sequencing platform. Both class I and class II loci were covered by HLA typing, at four-digit resolution. Typing coverage varied by locus: roughly 629-640 donors for A, B, C, DRB1 and DQB1; more than 500 for DQA1; about 590 for DPA1; fewer than 480 for DPB1. Four to six DR-DQ haplotypes were handled as single units for association and clustering, since linkage in the cohort was strong. Among roughly 370 genotyped donors of the cohort, an average of about 240,000 unique TCR beta nucleotide sequences were sequenced per donor, around a sixth of them non-productive.

The library was produced with the immunoSEQ multiplex PCR assay. For the multiplex PCR, a mixture combining 60 forward primers for TCR Vbeta segments and 13 reverse primers for TCR Jbeta segments was used. A multiplex PCR assay on genomic DNA amplified the CDR3 region of rearranged TCR beta genes. The amplified TCR beta libraries were sequenced on the Illumina HiSeq System as 87-base-pair reads. Regarding the original processing steps: In a later analysis, roughly 80 million unique TCR beta chains were counted across the roughly 670 repertoires, and roughly 11 million of these chains were shared by at least two donors. Raw reads were error-corrected and collapsed into unique sequences with a nearest-neighbor algorithm that merged closely related sequences to remove PCR and sequencing errors. CDR3 sequences were aligned to IMGT reference sequences to assign V, D and J gene segments. For a sequence to be retained, a match of at least six nucleotides to both a V gene segment and a J gene segment was required. A rearrangement was called productive if the CDR3 had no stop codons and remained in frame with V and J, and every other rearrangement was called non-productive. Following IMGT convention, CDR3 was defined as the stretch from the second conserved V-encoded cysteine up to the conserved J-encoded phenylalanine. Sequences without an unambiguous match to a single V gene segment were excluded from the earlier analysis of several hundred of the donors. An earlier analysis of 587 of the donors classified V segments as functional when productive rearrangements were above 56.7% and as segregating when the standard deviation between donors was above 5%. A statistical classification framework was built to diagnose cytomegalovirus status from the catalog of TCR beta chain sequences. In a later analysis, V and J genes were assigned by comparing TCR nucleotide sequences against IMGT/GENE-DB human TR gene sequences. The TCRdist pipeline was used in a later analysis to assign CDR3 sequences and most-parsimonious VDJ recombination scenarios. In a later analysis, each TCR beta chain was defined by its CDR3 amino acid sequence together with its V-gene family, and reads lacking a unique V-gene family were excluded. As a way to deal with suspected cross-contamination and a sequencing artifact, a later analysis dropped more than 500 nucleotide sequences that were highly shared and had low generation probability. In a later analysis, a clonal expansion index for each public chain was calculated from normalized within-repertoire ranks of inferred template counts. A later analysis computed generation probabilities with a VDJ recombination model fitted to out-of-frame rearrangements, and checked the results against IGoR. Hypergeometric tests were used in a later analysis to score TCR-TCR, TCR-HLA and TCR-CMV co-occurrence, with a repertoire-size bias correction applied to the TCR pairs. A later analysis estimated false discovery rates by permuting HLA or CMV assignments 20 times. In a later analysis, co-occurring TCRs were grouped using DBSCAN, and TCRdist sequence similarity was added for clustering within HLA-allele-positive subsets. For co-occurrence clustering, repertoires with fewer than 30,000 or more than 120,000 public chains were excluded, along with five or six repertoires with anomalous nucleotide sharing. This immuneACCESS table, as held by TCRdb, lists in-frame sequences with V and J called but not all clones. Of the missing ones, under half trace to an unresolved V gene in checked studies; the others have no known cause. V and J calls and clone size are as listed in that table; D and trimming were resolved from the DNA. The table for this sample lists approximately 89,000 clones; around 73% of them were counted only once. 1.2% of the sample rests with the top ten.

The cysteine opens and the phenylalanine closes a CDR3 of 17 amino acids. Left in the record is the CDR3 DNA by itself, 51 bases read in frame from the first base. Sequences KGHSH (CDR1) and LQKENI (CDR2) are obtained from the germline V gene. V is pruned by 2 bases and J by 3 bases, leaving 9 bases of the junction without a gene match. The cohort consisted of approximately 670 healthy bone marrow donors. All cohort members were sampled while nominally healthy, although unrecorded immune exposures were likely present. The donor tested CMV seronegative, placing the donor among the 300 to 450 seronegative members of the cohort. Each donor provided a peripheral blood sample, and peripheral blood mononuclear cells were used for TCR beta sequencing. The Qiagen DNeasy Blood Extraction Kit was used to extract genomic DNA from the blood cell samples. Paper-wide results and their limitations: In a later genetic analysis, a missense DCLRE1C variant was associated with V-gene and J-gene trimming of TCR beta chains, and the association was replicated in an independent cohort. The authors suggested that the approach could potentially be extended to other disease states and immunological phenotypes. HLA typing was unavailable for some donors at each locus, so association tests used only the typed subset. In this cohort, only TCR beta chains were sequenced, and detectable features were limited by the absence of alpha or paired-chain data. For the cohort, immune exposure information was limited to CMV serostatus. In an earlier analysis of approximately 590 of the donors, most TCR beta V segments appeared in productive rearrangements about 87% or about 30% of the time, broadly matching IMGT annotations. In a later analysis, several top co-occurrence clusters were reported to appear linked to parvovirus B19, influenza, CMV and Epstein-Barr virus. A few of the identified cytomegalovirus-associated TCR beta chains were confirmed in vitro to be specific for cytomegalovirus antigens. A further reported finding was that TCR beta sequences accurately predicted the HLA-A and HLA-B alleles for most subjects in the first cohort. Presence/absence analyses assumed roughly uniform sequencing depth across donors, an assumption that may not hold. Assigning TCR associations to individual alleles was difficult when HLA alleles, especially DR and DQ, strongly co-occurred. The study listed over 150 TCR beta chains as associated with cytomegalovirus. Compared with equally common non-associated chains, HLA-associated TCR beta chains in a later analysis were more clonally expanded and had lower generation probabilities. In a later analysis, TCR association rates were found to vary across HLA loci, with the most associated TCRs seen for DRB1 alleles and the fewest for HLA-C alleles. The 87-base-pair reads could not distinguish some IMGT-functional V segments, including TRBV6-2 and TRBV6-3, so those segments were excluded. At a false discovery rate of 0.05, a later analysis linked some 18,000 TCR beta sequences to specific HLA alleles. Most TCR sequences were seen in very few donors, while some public TCRs were found in many individuals. The classifier was reported to diagnose cytomegalovirus status with high specificity and sensitivity in both the original cohort and the validation cohort. Correlated functional status among segregating V segments might be attributable to linkage disequilibrium, but an unknown experimental factor could not be ruled out. A cluster of highly shared sequence variants was judged likely to represent a technical artifact of the sequencing pipeline. In a later analysis, most CMV-associated TCR beta chains were found to appear HLA-restricted, with HLA associations seemingly driven largely by CMV exposure. Approximately 16 rarely observed V segments, including chromosome 9 orphons, were excluded from the earlier analysis of some 590 of the donors because counts were too low. According to a later genetic analysis, donors in an Asian-associated ancestry cluster had fewer N-insertions in productive TCRs than the roughly 700-donor mean.

As concerns this clone: No cognate antigen has been identified for it. The input lacks base qualities; no much larger clone sits a single base away.

The receptor chain draws on TRBV18 and TRBJ2-1; 8 central nucleotides agree with TRBD2. Sequenced material: PBMCs. The sequence was collected from a female donor in good health and CMV-seronegative. The nucleotides read TGTGCCAGCTCACCAGATAAGGCGGGGGGTTACTACAATGAGCAGTTCTTC. Translated, it reads CASSPDKAGGYYNEQFF.